Presented here are 5 T cell receptor beta chains from one specimen sequenced in a study of regulatory T cells in long-lasting Graves disease (dated by TCRdb to about 2021). Library construction relied on multiplex PCR. Instrument on record: Illumina HiSeq 4000. TCR beta libraries were built with iRepertoire HTBI primers and Arm-PCR amplification of CDR3 regions. TCRdb applied fastp at Q25 and MiXCR to the public reads, then kept only in-frame beta chains. Entries that share a CDR3 protein sequence are merged under the most common genes and DNA. Present in this sample are fewer than 650,000 distinct CDR3 sequences, about 15% of which were seen just once. The ten top clones hold about 20% of the sample. This specimen's time point label, interpreted: newly diagnosed GD, antithyroid drugs for less than 3 months. For both TCR sequencing and RNA sequencing, RNA was extracted from PBMCs using TRIzol. This same sample was also part of a study on T cells in Graves' hyperthyroidism and ophthalmopathy.

The material sequenced was peripheral blood mononuclear cells (PBMCs), taken at new diagnosis, from a patient treated with antithyroid drugs. Source of these receptors: a young woman with Graves disease. Donor details come from another sample of the same person, matched by shared clones.

This clonotype showed up many times. The genes are TRBV28 and TRBJ2-5; possible D gene TRBD2, 6 bases. Germline V lookup: CDR1 MDHEN, CDR2 SYDVKM. CDR3 length equals 14 residues. Deletions cut 0 bases from V and 5 bases from J, with 10 bases between. The CDR3 bases are TGTGCCAGCAGTTTATGGGGGGGTCAGGAGACCCAGTACTTC. Its protein is CASSLWGGQETQYF. Drawing the rest from reference TRBV28 and TRBJ2-5, the complete variable domain is DVKVTQSSRYLVKRTGEKVFLECVQDMDHENMFWYRQDPGLGLRLIYFSYDVKMKEKGDIPEGYSVSREKKERFSLILESASTNQTSMYLCASSLWGGQETQYFGPGTRLLVL.

In this sample, this clonotype turned up a few times. The rearrangement uses TRBV12-3 or TRBV12-4 and TRBJ1-4; 9 bases line up with TRBD1. The CDR3 has 14 residues. With V trimmed by 5 bases and J by 10 bases, 8 bases remained unmatched. The CDR3 sequence: CASSLLQGAGKLFF. CDR3 bases: TGTGCCAGCAGTCTCCTACAGGGGGCGGGAAAACTGTTTTTT.

The chain combines TRBV20-1 with TRBJ1-1; D is undetermined. The CDR3 loop spans 13 amino acids. Germline CDR1 reads DFQATT; CDR2 reads SNEGSKA (reference sequence). V was shortened by 6 bases and J by 1 base, with 12 bases between the two germline ends. This CDR3 reads CSAPHRGNTEAFF. Written as DNA, the CDR3 is TGCAGTGCGCCTCACCGAGGGAACACTGAAGCTTTCTTT.

This clonotype was detected only a few times. V and J are TRBV9 and TRBJ2-1; TRBD2 matches at 9 bases. V trimming: 3 bases; J trimming: 1 base; junction bases outside the gene matches: 8. The CDR3 spans 17 residues. Germline values: CDR1 SGDLS, CDR2 YYNGEE. CDR3 residues: CASSGTSAVFSYNEQFF. CDR3 coding DNA: TGTGCCAGCAGCGGGACTAGCGCCGTCTTTTCCTACAATGAGCAGTTCTTC.

The chain links TRBV4-2 to TRBJ1-1, with D possibly being TRBD1 (6 bases). Germline V lookup: CDR1 LGHNA, CDR2 YNFKEQ. CDR3 length: 15 residues. The V and J ends lost 6 bases and 0 bases respectively, with 14 bases between them. The CDR3, as DNA: TGTGCCAGCAGTAGGGAGGGGGGGATGAACACTGAAGCTTTCTTT. Amino acids: CASSREGGMNTEAFF.